This T cell receptor (beta chain) was retrieved from a study of T-cell reconstitution after alpha-beta-depleted transplantation in children. Broader study findings: After one year, T-cell counts and TCRbeta diversity mostly came from new T cells.

This clonotype was observed a handful of times. Its specificity is not known. The library targeted TCRbeta and was prepared with unique molecular identifiers. TCRdb independently ran MiXCR on the PCR reads; one entry per CDR3 protein. The repertoire consists of some 300,000 distinct CDR3 sequences, with 10% occurring once and the leading ten covering around 7.5%. Trimming stripped 6 bases from V and 6 bases from J, with 17 bases between. The CDR3 is made up of 15 amino acids. Germline V gene lookup returns CDR1 SGHVS and CDR2 FNYEAQ. The input for sequencing was PBMCs, taken before TCRalphabeta/CD19-depleted stem cell transplant. The TCR was taken from a boy in the first two years of life with acute myeloid leukemia, due to receive a stem cell transplant. The J gene is TRBJ2-2, the V gene TRBV7-6, with D perhaps TRBD1 or TRBD2 (5 bases each). The CDR3 region has the DNA TGTGCCAGCAGACGTGCCCCAGGGCGGGCCGGGGAGCTGTTTTTT. This translates into CASRRAPGRAGELFF. Filled out from reference TRBV7-6 and TRBJ2-2, the complete variable domain reads GAGVSQSPRYKVTKRGQDVALRCDPISGHVSLYWYRQALGQGPEFLTYFNYEAQQDKSGLPNDRFSAERPEGSISTLTIQRTEQRDSAMYRCASRRAPGRAGELFFGEGSRLTVL.